This TCR beta chain was identified during a study of blood T cell repertoires in COVID-19. Study at large: COVID-19 samples from acute and convalescent phases originated in the United States, Italy and Spain.

The Seattle site enrolled patients during active infection and followed them longitudinally. As processed by the authors: From reference gene primer amplification, estimates of nucleated cell counts were derived. The protocol was immunoSEQ multiplex PCR, while the TCRdb copy is restricted to in-frame clones and leaves out a portion. V, J and clone size reflect that table, while D and trimming were determined from the DNA. The top ten hold over 6% of the sample, which has 300,000 to 400,000 clones, 80% to 90% seen once. The CDR3 runs 16 residues. Looked up from germline, CDR1 is KGHDR and CDR2 is SFDVKD. Trimming left V 0 bases short and J 1 base short, with 10 bases between.

Sequencing used peripheral blood. This clonotype originated in a woman between 45 and 65 years old with COVID-19, enrolled during active disease. The V gene is TRBV24-1, the J gene TRBJ2-3, with D tentatively TRBD2 (7 bases). CDR3 in amino acids: CATSDLGGGGTDTQYF. In nucleotides, the CDR3 is TGTGCCACCAGTGATTTGGGGGGGGGCGGCACAGATACGCAGTATTTT.